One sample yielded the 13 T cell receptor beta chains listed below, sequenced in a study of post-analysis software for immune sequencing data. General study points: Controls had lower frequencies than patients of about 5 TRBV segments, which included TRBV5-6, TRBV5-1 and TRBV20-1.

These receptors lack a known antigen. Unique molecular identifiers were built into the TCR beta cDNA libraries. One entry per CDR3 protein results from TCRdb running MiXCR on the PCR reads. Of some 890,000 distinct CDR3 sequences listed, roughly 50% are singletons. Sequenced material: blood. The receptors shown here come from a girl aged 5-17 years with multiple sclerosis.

The CDR3 loop reads CARIGQGDGYNEQFF. The CDR3 region has the DNA TGTGCCAGAATAGGGCAGGGGGACGGCTACAATGAGCAGTTCTTC. The chain carries TRBV2 and TRBJ2-1; 7 bases line up with TRBD1. The CDR3 is made up of 15 amino acids. J gave up 3 bases and V 9 bases, and 11 bases lay outside the gene matches. Germline V gene data show CDR1 as SNHLY and CDR2 as FYNNEI.

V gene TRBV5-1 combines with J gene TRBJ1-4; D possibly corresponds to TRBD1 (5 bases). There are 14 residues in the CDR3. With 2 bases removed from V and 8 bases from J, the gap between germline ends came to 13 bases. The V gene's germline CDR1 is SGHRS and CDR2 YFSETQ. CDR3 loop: CASSFWGVEEKLFF. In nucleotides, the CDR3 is TGCGCCAGCAGCTTTTGGGGCGTCGAAGAAAAACTGTTTTTT. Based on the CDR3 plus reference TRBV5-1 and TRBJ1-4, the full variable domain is KAGVTQTPRYLIKTRGQQVTLSCSPISGHRSVSWYQQTPGQGLQFLFEYFSETQRNKGNFPGRFSGRQFSNSRSEMNVSTLELGDSALYLCASSFWGVEEKLFFGSGTQLSVL.

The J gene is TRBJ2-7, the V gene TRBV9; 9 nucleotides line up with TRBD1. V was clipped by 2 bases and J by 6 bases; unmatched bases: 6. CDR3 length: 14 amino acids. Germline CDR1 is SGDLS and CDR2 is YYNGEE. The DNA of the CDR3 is TGTGCCAGCAGCGTGGACAGGGGCGGAGCCGAGCAGTACTTC. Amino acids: CASSVDRGGAEQYF.

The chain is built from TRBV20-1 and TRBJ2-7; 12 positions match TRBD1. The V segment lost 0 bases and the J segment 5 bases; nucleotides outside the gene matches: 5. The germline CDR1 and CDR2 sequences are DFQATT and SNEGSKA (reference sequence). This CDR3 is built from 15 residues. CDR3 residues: CSARDRDRGLNEQYF. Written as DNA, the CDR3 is TGCAGTGCTAGAGATCGGGACAGGGGGCTCAACGAGCAGTACTTC.

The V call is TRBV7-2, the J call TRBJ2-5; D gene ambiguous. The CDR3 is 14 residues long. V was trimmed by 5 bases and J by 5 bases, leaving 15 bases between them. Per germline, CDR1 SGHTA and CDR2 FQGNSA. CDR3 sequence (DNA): TGTGCCAGCAGCCCAGGCCTCCCCCATGAGACCCAGTACTTC. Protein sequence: CASSPGLPHETQYF.

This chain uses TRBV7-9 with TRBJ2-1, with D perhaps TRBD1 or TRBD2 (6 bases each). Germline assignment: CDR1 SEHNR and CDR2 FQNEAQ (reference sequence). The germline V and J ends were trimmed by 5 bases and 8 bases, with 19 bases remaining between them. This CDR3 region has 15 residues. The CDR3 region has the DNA TGTGCCAGCAGCGTCCCCGAGGGGGGATTTCATGAGCAGTTCTTC. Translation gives CASSVPEGGFHEQFF.

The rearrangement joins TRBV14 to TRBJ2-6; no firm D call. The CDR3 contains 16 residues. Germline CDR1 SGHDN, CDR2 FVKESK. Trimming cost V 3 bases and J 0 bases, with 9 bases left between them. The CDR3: CASSQSTVSGANVLTF. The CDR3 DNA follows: TGTGCCAGCAGCCAGTCTACAGTCTCTGGGGCCAACGTCCTGACTTTC.

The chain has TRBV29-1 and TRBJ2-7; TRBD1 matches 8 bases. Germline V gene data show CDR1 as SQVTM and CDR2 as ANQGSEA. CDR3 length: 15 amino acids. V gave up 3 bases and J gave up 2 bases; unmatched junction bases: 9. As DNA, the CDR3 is TGCAGCGTTGATATCCGGGACAGGAGTCCCTACGAGCAGTACTTC. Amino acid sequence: CSVDIRDRSPYEQYF.

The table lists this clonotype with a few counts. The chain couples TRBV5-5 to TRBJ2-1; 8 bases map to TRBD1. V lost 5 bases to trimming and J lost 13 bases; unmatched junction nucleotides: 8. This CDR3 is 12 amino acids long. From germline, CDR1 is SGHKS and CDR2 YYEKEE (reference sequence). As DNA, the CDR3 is TGTGCCAGCAGGTCGGACAGGGTCGAACAGTTCTTC. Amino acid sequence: CASRSDRVEQFF.

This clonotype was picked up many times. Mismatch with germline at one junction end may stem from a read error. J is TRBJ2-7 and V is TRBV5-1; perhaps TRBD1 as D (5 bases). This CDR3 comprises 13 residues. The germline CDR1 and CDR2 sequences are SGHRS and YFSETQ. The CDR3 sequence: CASSLGHLYEQYF. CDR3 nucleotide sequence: TGTGCCAGCAGCTTAGGACATCTCTACGAGCAGTACTTC. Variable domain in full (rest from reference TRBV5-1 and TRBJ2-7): KAGVTQTPRYLIKTRGQQVTLSCSPISGHRSVSWYQQTPGQGLQFLFEYFSETQRNKGNFPGRFSGRQFSNSRSEMNVSTLELGDSALYLCASSLGHLYEQYFGPGTRLTVT.

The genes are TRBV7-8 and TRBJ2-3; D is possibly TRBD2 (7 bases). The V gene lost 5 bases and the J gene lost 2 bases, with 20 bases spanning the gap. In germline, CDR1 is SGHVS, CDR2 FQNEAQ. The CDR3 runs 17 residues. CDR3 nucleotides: TGTGCCAGCAGCAGTCCCGGGGGGCGAACGAACACAGATACGCAGTATTTT. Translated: CASSSPGGRTNTDTQYF.

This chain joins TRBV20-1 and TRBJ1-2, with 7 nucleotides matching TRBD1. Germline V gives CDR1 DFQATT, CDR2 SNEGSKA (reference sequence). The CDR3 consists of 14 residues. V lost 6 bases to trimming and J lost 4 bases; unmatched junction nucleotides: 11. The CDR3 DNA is TGCAGTGCACGCGACAGGGAGCAGTTCTATGGCTACACCTTC. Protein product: CSARDREQFYGYTF.

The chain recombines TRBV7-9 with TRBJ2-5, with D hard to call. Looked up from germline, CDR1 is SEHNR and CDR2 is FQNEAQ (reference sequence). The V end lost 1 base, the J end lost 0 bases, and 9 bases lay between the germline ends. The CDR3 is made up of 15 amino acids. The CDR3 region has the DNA TGTGCCAGCAGCTTAGGGCAGCTAGACCAAGAGACCCAGTACTTC. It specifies CASSLGQLDQETQYF.